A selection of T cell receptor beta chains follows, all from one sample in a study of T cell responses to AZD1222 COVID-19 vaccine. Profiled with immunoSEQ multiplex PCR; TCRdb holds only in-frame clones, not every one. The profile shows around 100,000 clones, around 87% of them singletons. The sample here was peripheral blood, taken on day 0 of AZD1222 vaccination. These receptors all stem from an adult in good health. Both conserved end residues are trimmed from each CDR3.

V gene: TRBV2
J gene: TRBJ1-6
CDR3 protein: ASWGPGHNNSPLH

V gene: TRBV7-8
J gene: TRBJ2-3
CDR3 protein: ASSPRLASDTQY

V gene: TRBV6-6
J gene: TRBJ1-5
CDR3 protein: ASRQNGTQH

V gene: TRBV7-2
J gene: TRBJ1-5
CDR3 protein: ASSLVGVGGSGEPQH

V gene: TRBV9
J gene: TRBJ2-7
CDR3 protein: ASSPLGQTYEQY

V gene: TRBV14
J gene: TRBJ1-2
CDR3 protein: AITQVIYGYT

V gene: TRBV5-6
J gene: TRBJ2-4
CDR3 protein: ASSFGQGEYIQY

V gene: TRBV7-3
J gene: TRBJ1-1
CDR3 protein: ASSFGGPNTEAF

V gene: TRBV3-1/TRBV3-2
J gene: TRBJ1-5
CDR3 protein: ASSRRGTGRDQPQH

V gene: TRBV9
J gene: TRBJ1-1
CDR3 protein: ASSETVNTEAF

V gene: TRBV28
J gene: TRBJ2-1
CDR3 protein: ASGKWDYNEQF

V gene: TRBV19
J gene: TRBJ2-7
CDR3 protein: ASSDGFQGEQY

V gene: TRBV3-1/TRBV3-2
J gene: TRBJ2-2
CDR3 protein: ASTGEGAGELF

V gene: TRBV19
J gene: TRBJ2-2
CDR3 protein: ASSSQGGVGELF

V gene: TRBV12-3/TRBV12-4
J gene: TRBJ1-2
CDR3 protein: ASSLSSYGYT

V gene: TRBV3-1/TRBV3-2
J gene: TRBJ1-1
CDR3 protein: ASSQWQGAGAF

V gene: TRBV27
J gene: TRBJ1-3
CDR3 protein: ASSLSLPTSGNTIY

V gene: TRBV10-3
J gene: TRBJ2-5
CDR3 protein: AISESIGGETQY

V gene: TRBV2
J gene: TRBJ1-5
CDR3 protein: ASSEGGDQPQH

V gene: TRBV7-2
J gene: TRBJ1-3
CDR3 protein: ASSPGASSGNTIY